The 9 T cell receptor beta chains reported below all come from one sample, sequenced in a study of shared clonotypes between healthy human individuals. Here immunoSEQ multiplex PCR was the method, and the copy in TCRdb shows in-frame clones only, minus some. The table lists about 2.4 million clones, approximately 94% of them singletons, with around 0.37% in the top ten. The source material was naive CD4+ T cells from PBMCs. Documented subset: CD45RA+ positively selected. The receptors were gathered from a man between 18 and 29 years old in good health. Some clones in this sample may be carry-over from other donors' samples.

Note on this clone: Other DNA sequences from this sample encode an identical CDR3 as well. CDR3: CASSLLGQPQHF. As DNA, the CDR3 is TGTGCCAGCAGCTTACTGGGTCAGCCCCAGCATTTT. V usage is TRBV7-9 and J usage is TRBJ1-5; D unresolved. Germline V CDR1 and CDR2: SEHNR, FQNEAQ (reference sequence). This CDR3 region has 12 residues. V lost 2 bases and J 6 bases, leaving 5 bases between the germline ends.

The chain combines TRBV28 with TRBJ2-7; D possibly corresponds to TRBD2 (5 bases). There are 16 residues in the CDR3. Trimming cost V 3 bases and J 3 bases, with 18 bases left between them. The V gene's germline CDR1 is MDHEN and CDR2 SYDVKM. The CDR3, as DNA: TGTGCCAGCAGTTTTGTGTTTGAGGGAGTTTTCTACGAGCAGTACTTC. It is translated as CASSFVFEGVFYEQYF. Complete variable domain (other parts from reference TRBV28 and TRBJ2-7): DVKVTQSSRYLVKRTGEKVFLECVQDMDHENMFWYRQDPGLGLRLIYFSYDVKMKEKGDIPEGYSVSREKKERFSLILESASTNQTSMYLCASSFVFEGVFYEQYFGPGTRLTVT.

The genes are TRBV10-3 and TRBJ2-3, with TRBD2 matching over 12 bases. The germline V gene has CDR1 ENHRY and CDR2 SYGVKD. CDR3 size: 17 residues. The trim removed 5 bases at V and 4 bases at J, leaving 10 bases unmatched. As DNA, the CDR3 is TGTGCCATCAGTCAGACTAGCGGGAGAACCGGTGCAGATACGCAGTATTTT. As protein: CAISQTSGRTGADTQYF.

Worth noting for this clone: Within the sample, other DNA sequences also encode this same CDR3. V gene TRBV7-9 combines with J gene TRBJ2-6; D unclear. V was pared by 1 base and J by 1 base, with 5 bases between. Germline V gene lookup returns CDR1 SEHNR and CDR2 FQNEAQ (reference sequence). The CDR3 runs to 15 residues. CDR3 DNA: TGTGCCAGCAGCTTAGGGGGATCTGGGGCCAACGTCCTGACTTTC. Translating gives CASSLGGSGANVLTF.

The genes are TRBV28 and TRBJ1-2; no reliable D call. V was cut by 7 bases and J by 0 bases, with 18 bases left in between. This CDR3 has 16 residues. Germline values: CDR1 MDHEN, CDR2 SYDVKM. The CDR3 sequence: CASIPTGVAPNYGYTF. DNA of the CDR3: TGTGCCAGCATCCCTACCGGGGTAGCCCCTAACTATGGCTACACCTTC.

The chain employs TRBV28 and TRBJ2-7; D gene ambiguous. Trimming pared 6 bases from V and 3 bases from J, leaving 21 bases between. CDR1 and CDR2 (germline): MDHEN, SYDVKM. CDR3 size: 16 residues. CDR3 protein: CASSLISGPKFYEQYF. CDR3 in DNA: TGTGCCAGCAGCCTTATCTCCGGGCCTAAATTCTACGAGCAGTACTTC.

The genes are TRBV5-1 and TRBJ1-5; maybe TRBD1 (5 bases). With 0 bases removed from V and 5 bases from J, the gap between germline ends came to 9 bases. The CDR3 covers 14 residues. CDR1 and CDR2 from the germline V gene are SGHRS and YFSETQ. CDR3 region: CASSLETGHQPQHF. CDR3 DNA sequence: TGCGCCAGCAGCTTGGAAACAGGACATCAGCCCCAGCATTTT.

The CDR3 DNA is TGTGCCAGCAGCTACAGGTTATCCGGGGCCAACGTCCTGACTTTC. It translates to CASSYRLSGANVLTF. This chain joins TRBV5-6 and TRBJ2-6, with a tentative D call TRBD1 (5 bases). The V end was cut by 3 bases, the J end by 4 bases, with 11 bases between. The CDR3 length is 15 residues. Germline values: CDR1 SGHDT, CDR2 YYEEEE.

CDR3 bases: TGCGCCAGCAGCCTTTTGGGACACCTGGTCCACGAGCAGTACTTC. Translation gives CASSLLGHLVHEQYF. This chain joins TRBV5-1 and TRBJ2-7, with TRBD1 as a possible D gene (6 bases). Germline lookup yields CDR1 SGHRS and CDR2 YFSETQ. V was clipped by 4 bases and J by 5 bases, with 19 bases between them. The CDR3 extends over 15 amino acids.